The next 3 T cell receptor beta chains were all read from a single sample in a study of T cell responses to AZD1222 COVID-19 vaccine. The table came from immunoSEQ multiplex PCR; TCRdb's copy has only in-frame clones and leaves some out. The sample lists about 130,000 clones; 84% were seen once. Sample: peripheral blood, taken on day 0 of AZD1222 vaccination. Every receptor here comes from an adult in good health.

This rearrangement joins TRBV5-1 to TRBJ1-1, with 9 bases matching TRBD1. Germline V gives CDR1 SGHRS, CDR2 YFSETQ. V was pared by 3 bases and J by 1 base, with 10 bases of the junction left unmatched. The CDR3 runs 17 residues. CDR3 protein: CASSSVPGQGANTEAFF. In DNA form, the CDR3 reads TGCGCCAGCAGCTCGGTCCCGGGACAGGGAGCGAACACTGAAGCTTTCTTT.

The rearrangement joins TRBV2 to TRBJ1-2; 11 bases fit TRBD1. The germline V gene encodes CDR1 SNHLY and CDR2 FYNNEI. This CDR3 region has 12 residues. After removal of 8 bases from V and 7 bases from J, the junction contained 3 bases not matched to a gene. As DNA, the CDR3 is TGTGCCAGCGTGGACAGGGGGCTTGGCTACACCTTC. Its translation: CASVDRGLGYTF.

The chain couples TRBV5-1 to TRBJ2-7; perhaps TRBD1 as D (6 bases). This CDR3 contains 15 residues. Germline lookup yields CDR1 SGHRS and CDR2 YFSETQ. The V end was cut by 3 bases, the J end by 1 base, with 14 bases between. The DNA of the CDR3 is TGCGCCAGCAGCTGGACAGCAGGGGAGTCCTACGAGCAGTACTTC. It translates to CASSWTAGESYEQYF.